This T cell receptor beta chain derives from a study of cytomegalovirus exposure and HLA in healthy donors. About the study: Both the 100 to 150 validation repertoires and the approximately 700 first-cohort repertoires used the same platform, as reported by a later analysis. Points from the study as a whole: A later analysis found first-cohort TCR clusters tended to co-occur in the 120 validation repertoires. CMV antigen specificity of a few CMV-associated chains was confirmed in vitro.

A note on this clone: Its antigen is as yet unknown.

The protocol was immunoSEQ multiplex PCR, while the TCRdb copy is restricted to in-frame clones and leaves out a portion. The sample includes about 65,000 clones, about 94% of them seen just once. The CDR3 length is 16 residues. Trimming shortened V by 6 bases and J by 3 bases, and 20 bases separated the two germline ends. In germline, CDR1 is MDHEN, CDR2 SYDVKM. The receptor comes from a man younger than 35 in good health and CMV-seropositive. J is TRBJ2-5 and V is TRBV28; tentative D call: TRBD1 (6 bases). What was sequenced was PBMCs. For the CDR3, the DNA is TGTGCCAGCAGCCTAAGGGGGACAACCCTAAAAGAGACCCAGTACTTC. Translated: CASSLRGTTLKETQYF. Complete variable domain (other parts from reference TRBV28 and TRBJ2-5): DVKVTQSSRYLVKRTGEKVFLECVQDMDHENMFWYRQDPGLGLRLIYFSYDVKMKEKGDIPEGYSVSREKKERFSLILESASTNQTSMYLCASSLRGTTLKETQYFGPGTRLLVL.